Following are 27 T cell receptor beta chains from one sample sequenced in a study of response to subunit inactivated influenza vaccine. One entry per CDR3 protein, called by TCRdb with MiXCR from the RT-PCR reads. The repertoire includes a few hundred thousand distinct CDR3 sequences, roughly 7.9% of them detected once, and roughly 13% sits in the top ten. The source material was PBMCs from blood, sampled about 24 months after vaccination. These receptor sequences come from a man aged 50-75 years who received an inactivated influenza vaccine.

The gene calls are TRBV7-9 and TRBJ2-3; 8 nucleotides match TRBD2. V lost 6 bases, J lost 4 bases, and 9 bases stayed unmatched. Germline values: CDR1 SEHNR, CDR2 FQNEAQ (reference sequence). CDR3 length equals 15 residues. DNA of the CDR3: TGTGCCAGCAGTGCCAGCGGGAGAGGATCAGATACGCAGTATTTT. Translated, it gives CASSASGRGSDTQYF.

The chain carries TRBV20-1 and TRBJ1-2, with D possibly being TRBD1 (5 bases). The CDR3 is made up of 13 amino acids. V lost 3 bases and J 2 bases, leaving 10 bases between the germline ends. Germline assignment: CDR1 DFQATT and CDR2 SNEGSKA (reference sequence). In DNA, the CDR3 is TGCAGTGCTAGTGGACACGTGAACTATGGCTACACCTTC. Translated: CSASGHVNYGYTF.

This clonotype was detected only a few times. The chain joins TRBV2 to TRBJ1-4, with D unclear. CDR1 and CDR2 from the germline V gene are SNHLY and FYNNEI. CDR3 length: 13 residues. Trimming pared 5 bases from V and 7 bases from J, leaving 11 bases between. The CDR3 coding sequence is TGTGCCAGCAGTAGGGATCACGGTGAAAAACTGTTTTTT. Its protein is CASSRDHGEKLFF.

This CDR3 reads CASSFSAGGGTQYF. The CDR3 bases are TGTGCCAGCAGTTTCTCCGCAGGGGGGGGGACCCAGTACTTC. This chain connects TRBV28 to TRBJ2-5; D tentatively reads TRBD1 or TRBD2 (7 bases each). V was pared by 3 bases and J by 7 bases, with 15 bases between. This CDR3 is built from 14 residues. Germline CDR1 reads MDHEN; CDR2 reads SYDVKM.

The chain recombines TRBV15 with TRBJ2-5; no clear D. The CDR3 has 13 residues. V dropped 0 bases and J dropped 6 bases, with 8 bases sitting between them. The germline V gene has CDR1 LNHNV and CDR2 YYDKDF (reference sequence). The CDR3 loop reads CATSRDAVQTQYF. CDR3 DNA sequence: TGTGCCACCAGCAGAGACGCCGTCCAGACCCAGTACTTC.

This clonotype was seen at least ten times. This sequence joins TRBV4-3 and TRBJ2-4; 8 bases map to TRBD2. CDR1 and CDR2 from the germline V gene are LGHNA and YSLEER. The CDR3 runs 17 residues. With V trimmed by 0 bases and J by 6 bases, 10 bases remained unmatched. The CDR3 region has the DNA TGCGCCAGCAGCCAAGAGGCCTACGGGAGGGCAGGAAACATTCAGTACTTC. This translates into CASSQEAYGRAGNIQYF.

This clonotype was observed at least ten times. The rearrangement uses TRBV5-6 and TRBJ1-1; a possible D gene is TRBD1 (6 bases). The V gene lost 4 bases and the J gene lost 4 bases, with 11 bases spanning the gap. This CDR3 comprises 13 residues. CDR1 and CDR2 from the germline V gene are SGHDT and YYEEEE. CDR3 coding DNA: TGTGCCAGCAGCCCAAGGGGGGTCACTGAAGCTTTCTTT. It yields the protein CASSPRGVTEAFF.

This clonotype was seen repeatedly, ten times or more. This chain uses TRBV30 with TRBJ1-6; no clear D. V was trimmed by 6 bases and J by 7 bases, leaving 13 bases between them. This CDR3 has 13 amino acids. Germline assignment: CDR1 GTSNPN and CDR2 SVGIG (reference sequence). The CDR3 here is CACLGQTNSPLHF. In DNA form, the CDR3 reads TGTGCCTGTCTAGGGCAGACGAATTCACCCCTCCACTTT.

The J gene is TRBJ2-1, the V gene TRBV20-1, with 12 positions matching TRBD2. Germline V gene lookup returns CDR1 DFQATT and CDR2 SNEGSKA (reference sequence). V lost 3 bases to trimming and J lost 8 bases; unmatched junction nucleotides: 8. The CDR3 extends over 15 amino acids. In DNA, the CDR3 is TGCAGTGCTAGTGCACTAGCGGGGGGTTTCGATGAGCAGTTCTTC. Translation: CSASALAGGFDEQFF.

J is TRBJ2-3 and V is TRBV5-6; 8 nucleotides line up with TRBD1. V shed 4 bases and J 0 bases; nucleotides not matched to a gene: 4. The CDR3 length is 15 residues. Germline loops: CDR1 SGHDT, CDR2 YYEEEE. As DNA, the CDR3 is TGTGCCAGCAGCCGGGACAGGTATAGCACAGATACGCAGTATTTT. Protein sequence: CASSRDRYSTDTQYF.

The CDR3: CSADQGGNIQYF. The DNA of the CDR3 is TGCAGCGCCGACCAGGGTGGGAACATTCAGTACTTC. The chain is built from TRBV29-1 and TRBJ2-4; TRBD1 is a possible D gene (5 bases). The CDR3 length is 12 residues. V lost 7 bases and J 7 bases, leaving 14 bases between the germline ends. CDR1 is SQVTM and CDR2 is ANQGSEA in the germline V gene.

Many counts were recorded for this clonotype. This chain connects TRBV4-3 to TRBJ2-6, with unresolved D. The CDR3 extends over 16 amino acids. Trimming removed 0 bases at V and 0 bases at J, with 6 bases between. The germline V gene encodes CDR1 LGHNA and CDR2 YSLEER. CDR3 loop: CASSQDFLSGANVLTF. Here the CDR3 DNA reads TGCGCCAGCAGCCAAGATTTTCTCTCTGGGGCCAACGTCCTGACTTTC.

This clonotype was seen once. The V and J genes are TRBV12-2 and TRBJ2-2; the D call TRBD1 from the table was never checked on the DNA. TRBV12-2 is a listed pseudogene. The length of the CDR3 is 14 residues. In DNA form, the CDR3 reads TGTGCAAGTCGCCCCCGACAGGGCCCCGGGGAGCTGTTTTTT. It translates to CASRPRQGPGELFF.

There are many counts of this clonotype. The chain uses TRBV10-3 and TRBJ2-1; TRBD2 matches 7 bases. J gave up 9 bases and V 5 bases, and 7 bases lay outside the gene matches. The length of the CDR3 is 13 residues. CDR1 ENHRY and CDR2 SYGVKD come from the germline V gene. Here the CDR3 reads CAISPRGDAEQFF. CDR3 nucleotide sequence: TGTGCCATCAGTCCCCGGGGGGACGCTGAGCAGTTCTTC.

The table lists this clonotype with many counts. The genes are TRBV7-8 and TRBJ2-4; D remains ambiguous. Between the trimmed V and J ends, which lost 5 bases and 0 bases, there was a span of 17 bases. The CDR3 consists of 17 residues. Germline CDR1 reads SGHVS; CDR2 reads FQNEAQ. The CDR3 spells CASSPPTGRIAKNIQYF. DNA of the CDR3: TGTGCCAGCAGCCCTCCAACGGGCCGAATAGCCAAAAACATTCAGTACTTC.

The chain couples TRBV4-3 to TRBJ1-1; D ambiguous. The ends were cut back, 1 base at V and 2 bases at J, with 8 bases in the middle. Per germline, CDR1 LGHNA and CDR2 YSLEER. The length of the CDR3 is 14 residues. CDR3 amino acids: CASSQGPFNTEAFF. CDR3 coding DNA: TGCGCCAGCAGCCAAGGACCGTTTAACACTGAAGCTTTCTTT.

This clonotype was recorded a few times. This chain uses TRBV14 with TRBJ2-3, with D possibly being TRBD1 (6 bases). This CDR3 spans 15 amino acids. Germline CDR1 is SGHDN and CDR2 is FVKESK. The V end lost 5 bases, the J end lost 4 bases, and 16 bases lay between the germline ends. The CDR3 region has the DNA TGTGCCAGCAGCTACGGGCTCAGGGGAGCAGATACGCAGTATTTT. This sequence encodes CASSYGLRGADTQYF.

This clonotype appeared a few times. The chain is built from TRBV6-5 and TRBJ2-1; 7 bases are a match to TRBD1. Germline V gives CDR1 MNHEY, CDR2 SVGAGI. This CDR3 has 15 residues. J lost 5 bases, V lost 6 bases, and 10 bases had no gene match. The CDR3 nucleotides read TGTGCCAGCAGCTATCGAGGGACAGTCAACAATGAGCAGTTCTTC. It codes for CASSYRGTVNNEQFF.

This clonotype has more than one count but fewer than ten. The rearrangement uses TRBV6-1 and TRBJ2-1; the D gene is possibly TRBD1 (5 bases). Germline assignment: CDR1 MNHNS and CDR2 SASEGT. V lost 6 bases, J lost 0 bases, and 12 bases lay in between. The CDR3 runs to 15 residues. CDR3 bases: TGTGCCAGCAGCAGCAAGGGGTTCTCCTACAATGAGCAGTTCTTC. It yields the protein CASSSKGFSYNEQFF.

This clonotype came up many times. The chain is built from TRBV10-3 and TRBJ2-3; TRBD2 might be the D (6 bases). V lost 6 bases and J lost 0, with 13 bases in between. The CDR3 has 15 amino acids. CDR1 ENHRY and CDR2 SYGVKD come from the germline V gene. CDR3 sequence reads: CAIRETGASTDTQYF. The CDR3 bases are TGTGCCATCAGGGAAACGGGAGCTAGCACAGATACGCAGTATTTT.

At least ten counts were recorded for this clonotype. The gene calls are TRBV29-1 and TRBJ2-1; D is ambiguous. CDR3 length: 12 residues. Germline-derived CDR1 and CDR2 are SQVTM and ANQGSEA. V was shortened by 7 bases and J by 5 bases, with 12 bases between the two germline ends. The DNA for the CDR3 is TGCAGCGCCTTGCAGTTCGACAATGAGCAGTTCTTC. Translated, it gives CSALQFDNEQFF.

The rearrangement links TRBV15 to TRBJ2-5, with D unresolved. The germline gives CDR1 LNHNV, CDR2 YYDKDF (reference sequence). The CDR3 length is 12 residues. V was shortened by 4 bases and J by 4 bases, with 7 bases between the two germline ends. CDR3 amino acids: CATSISGETQYF. CDR3 bases: TGTGCCACCAGCATTTCTGGAGAGACCCAGTACTTC.

CDR3 bases: TGTGCCAGCAGCCAACTAACCCGGGACACGGCCTATTCCAATGAGCAGTTCTTC. Its protein is CASSQLTRDTAYSNEQFF. The chain combines TRBV11-2 with TRBJ2-1; D might be TRBD1 (6 bases). Per the germline V gene, CDR1 is SGHAT and CDR2 is FQNNGV. Deletions cut 5 bases from V and 6 bases from J, with 26 bases between. The CDR3 is 18 amino acids.

This clonotype occurred a few times. This chain joins TRBV30 and TRBJ2-5, with D perhaps matching TRBD2 (6 bases). Looked up from germline, CDR1 is GTSNPN and CDR2 is SVGIG (reference sequence). This CDR3 is built from 14 residues. The V end was cut by 3 bases, the J end by 7 bases, with 18 bases between. CDR3 DNA: TGTGCCTGGAGCCCCGGGCGGGGTCAGGGGACCCAGTACTTC. Its translation is CAWSPGRGQGTQYF.

This clonotype occurred many times. The rearrangement joins TRBV20-1 to TRBJ2-4; tentative D call: TRBD1 (7 bases). The ends were cut back, 6 bases at V and 3 bases at J, with 18 bases in the middle. Germline V CDR1 and CDR2: DFQATT, SNEGSKA (reference sequence). The CDR3 consists of 15 residues. The CDR3 bases are TGCAGTGCCGTATCCCCAGGGGGGCTCAAAAACATTCAGTACTTC. Its translation: CSAVSPGGLKNIQYF.

This chain joins TRBV29-1 and TRBJ2-2; weak D call: TRBD1 (6 bases). The CDR3 has 14 residues. Germline CDR1 and CDR2: SQVTM and ANQGSEA. The V gene lost 4 bases and the J gene lost 4 bases, with 13 bases spanning the gap. Here the CDR3 DNA reads TGCAGCGTTGCTAGAGGGGGTATCACCGGGGAGCTGTTTTTT. It encodes CSVARGGITGELFF.

This chain connects TRBV3-1 to TRBJ1-2; D ambiguous. V lost 0 bases and J lost 0, with 5 bases in between. CDR1 LGHDT and CDR2 YNNKEL come from the germline V gene (reference sequence). The CDR3 totals 14 residues. CDR3 sequence (DNA): TGTGCCAGCAGCCAAGAAAATACTAACTATGGCTACACCTTC. The encoded protein is CASSQENTNYGYTF.